Each of the 23 T cell receptor beta chains below was sequenced from the same sample in a study of regulatory T cells in long-lasting Graves disease listed by TCRdb under 2021. Library method: multiplex PCR. Reads for this sample came from an Illumina HiSeq 4000. To build TCR beta libraries, CDR3 regions were amplified by Arm-PCR using iRepertoire HTBI primers. Through fastp at Q25 and MiXCR, TCRdb rebuilt clones from the public reads, retaining in-frame beta chains. Every distinct CDR3 protein forms one entry, paired with its most common genes and DNA. The sample has some 560,000 distinct CDR3 sequences on record, about 16% of them singletons. Of the sample, around a quarter is held by the ten largest clones. The time point label of this sample denotes: newly diagnosed GD, antithyroid drugs for less than 3 months. RNA was extracted from PBMCs in TRIzol for both TCR sequencing and RNA sequencing. A further study also used this sample, focusing on T cells in Graves' hyperthyroidism and ophthalmopathy.

Sequenced here: peripheral blood mononuclear cells (PBMCs), sampled at new diagnosis, from a patient treated with antithyroid drugs. The source is a woman between 40 and 65 years old with Graves disease. Donor details come from another sample of the same person, matched by shared clones.

Regarding this clonotype: This may stem from a read error, because a much larger clone lies one nucleotide away. The chain is built from TRBV28 and TRBJ2-5; maybe TRBD2 (5 bases). V shed 8 bases and J shed 4 bases, with 11 bases lying between them. Per the germline V gene, CDR1 is MDHEN and CDR2 is SYDVKM. The CDR3 length is 12 residues. The CDR3 sequence: CASGRRSETQYF. The CDR3 DNA follows: TGTGCCAGCGGTCGGAGGTCAGAGACCCAGTACTTC.

On this clonotype: Being one base from a much bigger clone, this may be a read error. The chain recombines TRBV3-1 with TRBJ2-4; TRBD1 agrees at 7 bases. This CDR3 has 16 amino acids. The V segment lost 4 bases and the J segment 5 bases; nucleotides outside the gene matches: 11. CDR1 and CDR2 from the germline V gene are LGHDT and YNNKEL (reference sequence). The CDR3 reads CASSPVTGMAENIQYF. The CDR3 region has the DNA TGTGCCAGCAGCCCAGTGACAGGGATGGCCGAAAACATTCAGTACTTC.

This clonotype has a count of ten or more. The chain is built from TRBV15 and TRBJ2-7; D unresolved. The CDR3 runs to 13 residues. Germline CDR1 reads LNHNV; CDR2 reads YYDKDF (reference sequence). The germline V and J ends were trimmed by 0 bases and 3 bases, with 6 bases remaining between them. The chain's CDR3 is CATSRDLSYEQYF. CDR3 DNA sequence: TGTGCCACCAGCAGAGACCTAAGCTACGAGCAGTACTTC. Together with reference TRBV15 and TRBJ2-7, the CDR3 gives the full variable domain: DAMVIQNPRYQVTQFGKPVTLSCSQTLNHNVMYWYQQKSSQAPKLLFHYYDKDFNNEADTPDNFQSRRPNTSFCFLDIRSPGLGDTAMYLCATSRDLSYEQYFGPGTRLTVT.

The chain joins TRBV6-1 to TRBJ1-1, with a possible D match to TRBD1 (5 bases). Between the trimmed V and J ends, which lost 5 bases and 0 bases, there was a span of 10 bases. CDR3 length: 14 amino acids. Per germline, CDR1 MNHNS and CDR2 SASEGT. Here the CDR3 reads CASSRGRLNTEAFF. The CDR3 nucleotides are TGTGCCAGCAGTCGGGGACGGCTGAACACTGAAGCTTTCTTT.

In its sample, this clonotype was seen many times. The chain joins TRBV5-6 to TRBJ1-3, with D unclear. Germline loops: CDR1 SGHDT, CDR2 YYEEEE. V lost 5 bases and J 2 bases, leaving 11 bases between the germline ends. CDR3 length: 14 residues. CDR3 DNA: TGTGCCAGCAGTTATCTTGGCCCTGGAAACACCATATATTTT. As protein: CASSYLGPGNTIYF.

The V gene is TRBV6-5, the J gene TRBJ2-7; 13 bases align to TRBD2. CDR3 length: 14 amino acids. Germline CDR1 MNHEY, CDR2 SVGAGI. Losses at the gene ends were 4 bases for V and 3 bases for J; bases not matched to a gene: 0. CDR3 DNA: TGTGCCAGCAGTTGGACTAGCGGGGGCTACGAGCAGTACTTC. This gives the protein CASSWTSGGYEQYF.

This clonotype occurred many times. This rearrangement joins TRBV28 to TRBJ2-3; possible D gene TRBD1, 5 bases. CDR1 and CDR2 (germline): MDHEN, SYDVKM. The V end was cut by 3 bases, the J end by 2 bases, with 15 bases between. CDR3 size: 16 residues. This chain's CDR3 is CASSFFQGMDTDTQYF. CDR3 in DNA: TGTGCCAGCAGTTTTTTCCAGGGAATGGACACAGATACGCAGTATTTT.

This clonotype was detected ten times or more. CDR3: CASSLGDSGVGTPLHF. In DNA form, the CDR3 reads TGTGCCAGCAGTTTAGGTGATTCCGGAGTAGGGACACCCCTCCACTTT. The chain employs TRBV12-3 or TRBV12-4 and TRBJ1-6; D ambiguous. There are 16 residues in the CDR3. V lost 1 base to trimming and J lost 11 bases, with 18 bases between them.

The chain has TRBV4-1 and TRBJ1-6, with D possibly TRBD1 on 5 matching bases. CDR1 and CDR2 (germline): MGHRA, YSYEKL. The CDR3 totals 17 residues. V lost 1 base and J 0 bases, leaving 10 bases between the germline ends. CDR3 protein: CASSQVTGGSYNSPLHF. In DNA, the CDR3 is TGCGCCAGCAGCCAAGTAACGGGGGGCTCCTATAATTCACCCCTCCACTTT.

This clonotype was detected ten times or more. J is TRBJ1-4 and V is TRBV19; a weak D match, TRBD1 (6 bases). CDR1 and CDR2 from the germline V gene are LNHDA and SQIVND (reference sequence). The length of the CDR3 is 14 residues. Between the trimmed V and J ends, which lost 5 bases and 8 bases, there was a span of 15 bases. The CDR3 protein is CASSGNREREKLFF. The CDR3 DNA is TGTGCCAGTAGTGGGAACAGGGAGAGAGAAAAACTGTTTTTT.

This chain joins TRBV20-1 and TRBJ2-7; 9 bases are shared with TRBD2. V dropped 5 bases and J dropped 2; count of bases not matched to a gene: 7. This CDR3 spans 14 amino acids. Germline CDR1 and CDR2: DFQATT and SNEGSKA (reference sequence). The CDR3 DNA follows: TGCAGTGCTGCGCGTAGCGGGGGTGCCTACGAGCAGTACTTC. Protein product: CSAARSGGAYEQYF.

This clonotype was counted many times. The rearrangement links TRBV29-1 to TRBJ1-1; TRBD1 might be the D (5 bases). Germline V CDR1 and CDR2: SQVTM, ANQGSEA. The CDR3 totals 12 residues. V lost 6 bases and J 1 base, leaving 9 bases between the germline ends. The CDR3 here is CSVEDTNTEAFF. The CDR3 nucleotides are TGCAGCGTAGAGGACACGAACACTGAAGCTTTCTTT.

This clonotype was seen many times. The chain couples TRBV11-2 to TRBJ1-1, with no clear D. CDR1 is SGHAT, CDR2 FQNNGV, per germline. Between the trimmed V and J ends, which lost 7 bases and 1 base, there was a span of 13 bases. This CDR3 comprises 14 residues. CDR3: CASTRWARNTEAFF. The CDR3 nucleotides are TGTGCCAGCACCCGCTGGGCGAGGAACACTGAAGCTTTCTTT.

This clonotype was detected ten times or more. This rearrangement joins TRBV20-1 to TRBJ2-7; 7 nucleotides line up with TRBD2. The CDR3 runs to 15 residues. The ends lost 2 bases at V and 0 bases at J; junction bases unmatched: 7. In germline, CDR1 is DFQATT, CDR2 SNEGSKA (reference sequence). Here the CDR3 reads CSARRTSASSYEQYF. Here the CDR3 DNA reads TGCAGTGCTAGACGTACTAGCGCGAGCTCCTACGAGCAGTACTTC.

CDR3 in amino acids: CAWSRKPGAYEQYF. The CDR3 region has the DNA TGTGCCTGGAGCCGAAAGCCGGGGGCCTACGAGCAGTACTTC. V and J are TRBV30 and TRBJ2-7; D perhaps matches TRBD2 (6 bases). V shed 3 bases and J shed 2 bases, with 14 bases lying between them. The germline gives CDR1 GTSNPN, CDR2 SVGIG (reference sequence). This CDR3 is built from 14 residues.

As for this clonotype: This may come from a read error, since a much larger clone is one base off. J is TRBJ1-1 and V is TRBV7-2; D remains ambiguous. Germline values: CDR1 SGHTA, CDR2 FQGNSA. The CDR3 consists of 14 residues. In DNA form, the CDR3 reads TGTGCCGGCAGCTTGAAAGGATGGAACGCTGAAGCTTTCTTT. Its protein is CAGSLKGWNAEAFF.

In this sample, this clonotype turned up many times. The chain employs TRBV6-2 or TRBV6-3 and TRBJ2-1; 12 bases match TRBD1. With 5 bases clipped from V and 6 bases from J, the junction kept 14 bases outside the gene matches. The V gene's germline CDR1 is MNHEY and CDR2 SVGEGT. The CDR3 spans 18 residues. The CDR3 spells CASSLKGTGGPPVNEQFF. In DNA, the CDR3 is TGTGCCAGCAGTCTAAAGGGGACAGGGGGCCCTCCGGTCAATGAGCAGTTCTTC.

The V and J genes are TRBV7-2 and TRBJ2-7, with a weak D call TRBD2 (6 bases). This CDR3 has 14 amino acids. CDR1 SGHTA and CDR2 FQGNSA come from the germline V gene. V was trimmed by 6 bases and J by 4 bases, leaving 16 bases between them. CDR3 DNA: TGTGCCAGCAGGACGGTCCGGGGGAGATACGAGCAGTACTTC. Translating it yields CASRTVRGRYEQYF.

This clonotype was observed at least ten times. V is TRBV3-1 and J is TRBJ1-1; the match to TRBD1 covers 8 bases. Germline values: CDR1 LGHDT, CDR2 YNNKEL (reference sequence). This CDR3 has 16 residues. Unmatched junction bases numbered 11, after V lost 4 bases and J lost 4 bases. The chain's CDR3 is CASSPDPGQVFTEAFF. The DNA for the CDR3 is TGTGCCAGCAGCCCCGATCCGGGACAGGTCTTCACTGAAGCTTTCTTT. Supplemented by reference TRBV3-1 and TRBJ1-1, the full variable domain reads DTAVSQTPKYLVTQMGNDKSIKCEQNLGHDTMYWYKQDSKKFLKIMFSYNNKELIINETVPNRFSPKSPDKAHLNLHINSLELGDSAVYFCASSPDPGQVFTEAFFGQGTRLTVV.

The sample holds a few counts of this clonotype. The chain has TRBV4-1 and TRBJ1-2; a possible D gene is TRBD1 (5 bases). In germline, CDR1 is MGHRA, CDR2 YSYEKL. V lost 0 bases to trimming and J lost 4 bases, with 9 bases between them. The CDR3 runs 14 residues. The CDR3 coding sequence is TGCGCCAGCAGCCAAGATGACAGCCCCTATGGCTACACCTTC. It specifies CASSQDDSPYGYTF.

This clonotype was counted at least ten times. The CDR3 nucleotides read TGCGCCAGCAGCTCGCTCGACAGGGGGTCTGGCTACACCTTC. Its translation: CASSSLDRGSGYTF. This chain links TRBV5-1 with TRBJ1-2; TRBD1 matches 9 bases. This CDR3 spans 14 amino acids. Unmatched junction bases numbered 7, after V lost 3 bases and J lost 7 bases. The germline V gene encodes CDR1 SGHRS and CDR2 YFSETQ. The full variable domain, rest sourced from reference TRBV5-1 and TRBJ1-2, is KAGVTQTPRYLIKTRGQQVTLSCSPISGHRSVSWYQQTPGQGLQFLFEYFSETQRNKGNFPGRFSGRQFSNSRSEMNVSTLELGDSALYLCASSSLDRGSGYTFGSGTRLTVV.

This clonotype was picked up a small number of times. The genes are TRBV5-1 and TRBJ2-6, with D hard to call. The CDR3 is 15 residues long. Trimming removed 5 bases at V and 0 bases at J, with 9 bases between. From germline, CDR1 is SGHRS and CDR2 YFSETQ. CDR3 protein: CASSRTASGANVLTF. The CDR3 region has the DNA TGCGCCAGCAGTCGTACAGCCTCTGGGGCCAACGTCCTGACTTTC.

There are many counts of this clonotype. The chain is built from TRBV28 and TRBJ1-1; D call uncertain. This CDR3 is built from 13 residues. The V gene's germline CDR1 is MDHEN and CDR2 SYDVKM. Deletions cut 6 bases from V and 1 base from J, with 9 bases between. CDR3 DNA sequence: TGTGCCAGCAGCTTTAGGCCGAACACTGAAGCTTTCTTT. This encodes CASSFRPNTEAFF.